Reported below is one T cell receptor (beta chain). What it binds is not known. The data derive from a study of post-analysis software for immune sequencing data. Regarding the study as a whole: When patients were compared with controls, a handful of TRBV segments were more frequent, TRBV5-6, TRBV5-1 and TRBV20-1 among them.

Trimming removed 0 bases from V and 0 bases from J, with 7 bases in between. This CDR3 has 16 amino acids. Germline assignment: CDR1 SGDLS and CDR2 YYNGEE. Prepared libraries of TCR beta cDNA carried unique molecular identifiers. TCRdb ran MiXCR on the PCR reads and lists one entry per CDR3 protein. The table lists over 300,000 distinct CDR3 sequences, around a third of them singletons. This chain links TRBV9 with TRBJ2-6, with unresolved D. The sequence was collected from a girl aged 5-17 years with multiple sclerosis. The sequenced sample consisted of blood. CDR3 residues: CASSVGSTSGANVLTF. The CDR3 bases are TGTGCCAGCAGCGTAGGGTCAACCTCTGGGGCCAACGTCCTGACTTTC.